This T cell receptor beta chain was captured by sequencing in a study of T cell changes during pregnancy in multiple sclerosis. Some clones are missing from TCRdb's copy, which holds only in-frame ones; the method was immunoSEQ multiplex PCR. The table records fewer than 15,000 clones, 88% of them present only once. CDR1 is SGHRS, CDR2 YFSETQ, per germline. V lost 1 base, J lost 6 bases, and 10 bases lay in between. The CDR3 loop spans 13 amino acids. The material sequenced was CD8+ T cells from peripheral blood mononuclear cells, taken in the first trimester of pregnancy. V usage is TRBV5-1 and J usage is TRBJ1-1, with unresolved D. The receptor was derived from a female donor with multiple sclerosis, enrolled in a pregnancy study. Here the CDR3 reads CASSLRREAEAFF. As DNA, the CDR3 is TGCGCCAGCAGCTTGAGGAGGGAGGCTGAAGCTTTCTTT.